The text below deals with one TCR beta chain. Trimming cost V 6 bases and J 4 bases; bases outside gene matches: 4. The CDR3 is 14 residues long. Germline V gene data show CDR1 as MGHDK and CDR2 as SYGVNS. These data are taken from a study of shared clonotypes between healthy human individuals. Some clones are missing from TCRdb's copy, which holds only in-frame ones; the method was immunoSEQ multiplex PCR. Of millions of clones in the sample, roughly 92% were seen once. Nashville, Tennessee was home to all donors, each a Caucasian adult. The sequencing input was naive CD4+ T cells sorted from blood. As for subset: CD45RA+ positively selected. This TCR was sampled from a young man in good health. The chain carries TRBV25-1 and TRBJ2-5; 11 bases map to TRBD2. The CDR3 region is CASRVSGGGETQYF. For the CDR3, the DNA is TGTGCCAGCAGGGTTAGCGGGGGGGGAGAGACCCAGTACTTC.